Listed here is a single T cell receptor (beta chain). Its antigen is not known. Time point defined: sample taken at primary tumor resection. Frozen PBMC, nontumor lung or tumor provided whole RNA, which was sequenced unsorted. More than 70 TRACERx patients with early, untreated non-small cell lung cancer donated samples. This CDR3 is 15 amino acids long. Germline CDR1 reads SGHTA; CDR2 reads FQGNSA. Deletions cut 5 bases from V and 0 bases from J, with 12 bases between. This sample was included in a study of spatial heterogeneity in lung cancer. TCRdb called the 5' RACE reads again in MiXCR, with one record for every CDR3 protein. Here the sample spans tens of thousands of distinct CDR3 sequences, roughly 12% being singletons. Study-wide points: At resection, ubiquitous expanded tumor TCRs appeared in blood more than at follow-up.

The origin of this receptor is a male donor with early-stage non-small cell lung cancer. V is TRBV7-2 and J is TRBJ2-3; D tentatively reads TRBD1 or TRBD2 (5 bases each). Source: PBMCs, taken at surgery. CDR3 nucleotides: TGTGCCAGCAGCCCCCCGGGACGTAGCACAGATACGCAGTATTTT. It codes for CASSPPGRSTDTQYF.